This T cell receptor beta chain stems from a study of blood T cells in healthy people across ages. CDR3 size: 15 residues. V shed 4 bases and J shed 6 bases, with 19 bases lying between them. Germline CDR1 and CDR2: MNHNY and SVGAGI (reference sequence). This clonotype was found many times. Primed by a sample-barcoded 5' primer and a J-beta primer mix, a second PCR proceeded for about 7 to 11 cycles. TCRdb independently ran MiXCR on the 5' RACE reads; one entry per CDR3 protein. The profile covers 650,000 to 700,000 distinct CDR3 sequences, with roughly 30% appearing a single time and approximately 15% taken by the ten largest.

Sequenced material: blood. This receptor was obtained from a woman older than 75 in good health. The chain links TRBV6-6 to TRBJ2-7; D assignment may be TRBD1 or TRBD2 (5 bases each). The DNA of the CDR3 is TGTGCCAGCAGTTTCCGGGGCCTAAGCGGAATCGAGCAGTACTTC. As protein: CASSFRGLSGIEQYF.